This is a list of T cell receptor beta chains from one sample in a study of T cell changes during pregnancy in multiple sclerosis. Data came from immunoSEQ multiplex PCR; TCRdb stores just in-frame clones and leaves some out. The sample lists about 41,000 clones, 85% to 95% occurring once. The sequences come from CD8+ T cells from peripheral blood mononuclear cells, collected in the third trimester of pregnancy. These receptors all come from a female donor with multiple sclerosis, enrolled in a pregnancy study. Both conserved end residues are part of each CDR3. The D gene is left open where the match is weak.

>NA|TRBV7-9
CASSPAGADTQYF
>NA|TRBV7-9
CASSRDSYNEQFF
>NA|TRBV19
CASMGGFADSVNTEAFF
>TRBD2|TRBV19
CASSLRLAGRDEQFF
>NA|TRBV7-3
CASSLSGDSGLGEQFF
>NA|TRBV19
CASSAFSDTEAFF
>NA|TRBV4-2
CASSERFPLMLDTQYF
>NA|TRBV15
CATGDNFYSNQPQHF
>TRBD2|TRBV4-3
CASSQGSSGGANNEQFF
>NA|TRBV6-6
CASSYSGNSGNTIYF
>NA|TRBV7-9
CASSLALLYGYTF
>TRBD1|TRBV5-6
CASSLVPGQGAIADTQYF
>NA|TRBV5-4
CASSLVRDGGNQPQHF
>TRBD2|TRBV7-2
CASSLAEWTSGRAPTDTQYF
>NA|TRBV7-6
CASSRTLNTEAFF
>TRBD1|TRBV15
CATSTGQGKDEQYF
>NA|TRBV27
CASSSGWRAEAGELFF
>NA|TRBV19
CASSTDGSSYNEQFF
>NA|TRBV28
CASTRSGGRETQYF
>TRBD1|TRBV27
CASSLRGQGLTEAFF
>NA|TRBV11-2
CASSLETSGSTDTQYF
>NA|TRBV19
CASNGGLDSYNEQFF
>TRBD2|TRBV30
CAWSGLADTYNEQFF
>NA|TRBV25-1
CASSVNGEQFF
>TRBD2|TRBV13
CASSTGLAGGIRYNEQFF
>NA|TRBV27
CASSFSLEPEQFF
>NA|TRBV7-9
CASSVTSSDTQYF
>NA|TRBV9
CASSEDSSGTEAFF
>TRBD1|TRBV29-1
CSVRDSSYEQYF